This entry is about one T cell receptor beta chain. The data were obtained in a study of T cell clones after liver transplantation. At the level of the study: A pre-transplant mixed lymphocyte reaction with TCRbeta sequencing defined graft-donor-reactive clones followed in post-transplant blood. Three of the eight recipients were HCV-positive; the rest had non-autoimmune, non-viral transplant indications.

The method was immunoSEQ multiplex PCR; TCRdb's version includes in-frame clones alone and lacks a portion of them. The data show about 74,000 clones, roughly 80% seen once. The V end was cut by 1 base, the J end by 3 bases, with 10 bases between. The CDR3 has 15 amino acids. Germline V lookup: CDR1 KGHSH, CDR2 LQKENI. The sample was CD4+ T cells from blood, taken before liver transplant. This clonotype was sampled from a human donor who received a liver transplant. V and J are TRBV18 and TRBJ1-5; D not certain. CDR3 sequence reads: CASSPQGGNNQPQHF. The CDR3 region has the DNA TGTGCCAGCTCACCACAGGGCGGGAACAATCAGCCCCAGCATTTT.